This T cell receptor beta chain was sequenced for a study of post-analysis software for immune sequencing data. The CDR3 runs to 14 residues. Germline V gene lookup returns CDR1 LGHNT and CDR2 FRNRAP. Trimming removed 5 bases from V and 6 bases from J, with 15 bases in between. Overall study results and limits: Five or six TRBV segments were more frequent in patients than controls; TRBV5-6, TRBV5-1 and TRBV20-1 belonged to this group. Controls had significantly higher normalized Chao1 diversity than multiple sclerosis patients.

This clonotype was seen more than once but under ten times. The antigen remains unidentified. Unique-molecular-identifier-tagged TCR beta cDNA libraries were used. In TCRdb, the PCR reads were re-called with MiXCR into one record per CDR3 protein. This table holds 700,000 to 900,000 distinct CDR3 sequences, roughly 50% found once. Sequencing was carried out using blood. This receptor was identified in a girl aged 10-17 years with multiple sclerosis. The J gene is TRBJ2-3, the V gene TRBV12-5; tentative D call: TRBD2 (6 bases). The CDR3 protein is CASGPRDARDTQYF. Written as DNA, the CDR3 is TGTGCTAGTGGTCCGCGGGATGCTCGCGATACGCAGTATTTT.